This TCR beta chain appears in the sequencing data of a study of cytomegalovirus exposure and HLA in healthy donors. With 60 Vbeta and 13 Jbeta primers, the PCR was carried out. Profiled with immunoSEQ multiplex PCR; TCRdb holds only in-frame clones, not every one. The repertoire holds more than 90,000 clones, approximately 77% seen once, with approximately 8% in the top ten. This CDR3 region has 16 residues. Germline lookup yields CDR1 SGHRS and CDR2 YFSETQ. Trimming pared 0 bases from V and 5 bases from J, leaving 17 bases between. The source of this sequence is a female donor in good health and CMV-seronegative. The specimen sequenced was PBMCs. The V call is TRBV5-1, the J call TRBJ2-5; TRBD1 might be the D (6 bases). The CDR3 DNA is TGCGCCAGCAGCTTGGACAGTACAGGGCCCTCCGAGACCCAGTACTTC. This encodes CASSLDSTGPSETQYF.